A few counts support the clone carrying this T cell receptor (delta chain). The sample is drawn from a study of delta chains in infants with herpesvirus infections. About the study: Ugandan infants were followed prospectively from birth through primary CMV infection.

TCR cDNA was made from PBMC RNA with gamma- and delta-chain-specific primers. TCRdb re-analyzed the RT-PCR reads via CATT. The table lists about 770 delta-chain clones, under 45% of them singletons. The receptor was derived from a human donor who was a Ugandan infant, either HIV-exposed or HIV-unexposed (not recorded which). Source: peripheral blood, taken at time point 3 of longitudinal follow-up.

For the CDR3, the DNA is TGTGCTCTTGGGGAAGCCTACTGGGGGTCGCACACCGATAAACTCATCTTT. It is translated as CALGEAYWGSHTDKLIF. The rearrangement links TRDV1 to TRDJ1; TRDD3 matches 8 bases. Unmatched junction bases numbered 8, after V lost 2 bases and J lost 0 bases. The CDR3 consists of 17 residues. Per germline, CDR1 TSWWSYY and CDR2 QGS.